The 2 T cell receptor beta chains below come from one sample, sequenced in a study of cytomegalovirus exposure and HLA in healthy donors. PCR involved 60 Vbeta and 13 Jbeta primers. The protocol was immunoSEQ multiplex PCR, while the TCRdb copy is restricted to in-frame clones and leaves out a portion. This table has about 140,000 clones, almost 85% appearing once. Sequencing was performed on PBMCs. Source of these receptors: a man younger than 35 in good health and CMV-seropositive.

The chain links TRBV9 to TRBJ1-2; 7 nucleotides agree with TRBD1. Germline V CDR1 and CDR2: SGDLS, YYNGEE. J lost 9 bases, V lost 0 bases, and 11 bases had no gene match. The CDR3 is 15 residues long. CDR3 loop: CASSVVGTAAGRYTF. CDR3 nucleotide sequence: TGTGCCAGCAGCGTAGTCGGGACAGCCGCGGGGCGCTACACCTTC.

The chain carries TRBV7-9 and TRBJ2-1, with 8 bases fitting TRBD1. The germline CDR1 and CDR2 sequences are SEHNR and FQNEAQ (reference sequence). Trimming cost V 1 base and J 4 bases; bases outside gene matches: 6. This CDR3 has 16 amino acids. CDR3 protein: CASSLVGTGLYNEQFF. For the CDR3, the DNA is TGTGCCAGCAGCTTAGTGGGGACAGGCCTATACAATGAGCAGTTCTTC.